This is a list of T cell receptor beta chains from one sample in a study of technical replicates of blood from a few donors. Assay: immunoSEQ multiplex PCR; the TCRdb copy retains only in-frame clones and omits some. The sample has some 76,000 clones, roughly 92% seen once. The sample was T cells isolated from PBMCs. Receptors were obtained from a human donor in good health. The CDR3 runs from the conserved cysteine through the conserved F or W. A D gene is named only where the DNA matches it firmly. Not every row has a clone size; where given, it reads once, few, many or a size class.

- | TRBJ2-2 | few | TRBV11-3 | CASSLGLWGDTGELFF | TGTGCCAGCAGCTTGGGGCTCTGGGGGGACACCGGGGAGCTGTTTTTT
TRBD1 | TRBJ2-1 | - | TRBV7-3 | CASSAGQAYNEQFF | TGTGCCAGCAGCGCGGGACAGGCGTACAATGAGCAGTTCTTC
TRBD2 | TRBJ2-3 | - | TRBV5-8 | CASSAGGGTDTQYF | TGTGCCAGCAGCGCGGGGGGAGGCACAGATACGCAGTATTTT
- | TRBJ2-7 | - | TRBV9 | CASSVEGNGYEQYF | TGTGCCAGCAGCGTAGAGGGGAACGGATACGAGCAGTACTTC
TRBD2 | TRBJ2-7 | - | TRBV7-8 | CASSFGLAASYEQYF | TGTGCCAGCAGCTTCGGACTAGCGGCTTCTTACGAGCAGTACTTC
TRBD1 | TRBJ2-5 | - | TRBV29-1 | CSVAGQGNRETQYF | TGCAGCGTTGCCGGACAGGGGAATCGGGAGACCCAGTACTTC
- | TRBJ1-4 | - | TRBV4-3 | CASSQDVLATNEKLFF | TGCGCCAGCAGCCAAGATGTTTTAGCAACTAATGAAAAACTGTTTTTT
TRBD1 | TRBJ2-1 | - | TRBV9 | CASGDEGAMVNEQFF | TGTGCCAGCGGGGACGAGGGGGCCATGGTAAATGAGCAGTTCTTC
TRBD2 | TRBJ2-7 | - | TRBV4-2 | CASSQEGLAIFEQYF | TGTGCCAGCAGCCAAGAGGGACTAGCGATTTTCGAGCAGTACTTC
TRBD2 | TRBJ2-1 | - | TRBV12-5 | CASAAGTSGRAIYNEQFF | TGTGCTAGTGCCGCCGGGACTAGCGGGAGGGCCATCTACAATGAGCAGTTCTTC
- | TRBJ2-2 | - | TRBV6-5 | CASMGGPANTGELFF | TGTGCCAGCATGGGGGGGCCGGCGAACACCGGGGAGCTGTTTTTT
TRBD2 | TRBJ2-1 | - | TRBV27 | CASSTSGEQFF | TGTGCCAGCAGTACTAGCGGGGAGCAGTTCTTC
- | TRBJ1-5 | - | TRBV5-6 | CASSQGNQPQHF | TGTGCCAGCAGCCAGGGGAATCAGCCCCAGCATTTT
TRBD2 | TRBJ2-3 | - | TRBV27 | CASSPLLAGERTSTDTQYF | TGTGCCAGCAGTCCCCTACTAGCGGGTGAAAGGACTAGCACAGATACGCAGTATTTT
TRBD1 | TRBJ2-4 | - | TRBV7-2 | CASSLVTGQKNIQYF | TGTGCCAGCAGCTTGGTGACGGGACAGAAAAACATTCAGTACTTC
- | TRBJ2-1 | - | TRBV13 | CASSFTGGRYEQFF | TGTGCCAGCAGCTTCACTGGAGGTCGATATGAGCAGTTCTTC
- | TRBJ2-4 | - | TRBV30 | CAWSVTLAKNIQYF | TGTGCCTGGAGTGTTACTCTAGCCAAAAACATTCAGTACTTC
- | TRBJ2-5 | - | TRBV4-3 | CASSQDTEETQYF | TGCGCCAGCAGCCAAGATACGGAGGAGACCCAGTACTTC
TRBD2 | TRBJ2-3 | - | TRBV18 | CASSQAGVADTQYF | TGTGCCAGCTCACAGGCGGGAGTCGCAGATACGCAGTATTTT
TRBD1 | TRBJ1-3 | - | TRBV10-3 | CAIWDRALGNTIYF | TGTGCCATTTGGGACAGGGCCCTCGGAAACACCATATATTTT
- | TRBJ2-7 | - | TRBV6-5 | CASSYAQAYEQYF | TGTGCCAGCAGTTATGCTCAGGCCTACGAGCAGTACTTC
TRBD2 | TRBJ2-1 | - | TRBV10-1 | CAGNRGTRDEQFF | TGCGCCGGAAACAGAGGGACTAGAGATGAGCAGTTCTTC
TRBD2 | TRBJ2-5 | - | TRBV6-5 | CASASSGDKTQYF | TGTGCCAGCGCTTCCAGCGGGGATAAGACCCAGTACTTC
TRBD1 | TRBJ2-3 | - | TRBV6-1 | CASSDNRGVGTDTQYF | TGTGCCAGCAGTGATAACAGGGGAGTAGGCACAGATACGCAGTATTTT
TRBD2 | TRBJ2-2 | once | TRBV5-4 | CAAGGKPNTGELFF | TGTGCCGCGGGGGGTAAACCGAACACCGGGGAGCTGTTTTTT
TRBD1 | TRBJ2-1 | - | TRBV28 | CASSPFGQGYGNEQFF | TGTGCCAGCAGTCCTTTCGGACAGGGGTATGGTAATGAGCAGTTCTTC
- | TRBJ1-1 | - | TRBV25-1 | CASSEWGGNTEAFF | TGTGCCAGCAGTGAGTGGGGGGGGAACACTGAAGCTTTCTTT
- | TRBJ2-7 | - | TRBV4-1 | CASSQDPGKNEQYF | TGCGCCAGCAGCCAAGATCCAGGGAAAAACGAGCAGTACTTC
TRBD2 | TRBJ2-1 | - | TRBV7-3 | CASSLTSGVGNEQFF | TGTGCCAGCAGCTTAACTAGCGGGGTGGGAAATGAGCAGTTCTTC
- | TRBJ1-4 | - | TRBV27 | CASSPLFTTNEKLFF | TGTGCCAGCAGTCCCCTGTTTACAACTAATGAAAAACTGTTTTTT
TRBD2 | TRBJ2-5 | - | TRBV28 | CASYSLRREVETQYF | TGTGCCAGCTACTCTCTTCGTCGGGAGGTTGAGACCCAGTACTTC
TRBD1 | TRBJ1-1 | - | TRBV5-4 | CASSLDRGNTEAFF | TGTGCCAGCAGCTTAGACAGGGGGAACACTGAAGCTTTCTTT
- | TRBJ2-5 | - | TRBV15 | CATSRGTEHQETQYF | TGTGCCACCAGCAGAGGGACAGAGCATCAAGAGACCCAGTACTTC
TRBD2 | TRBJ2-5 | - | TRBV28 | CASSPGGGPETQYF | TGTGCCAGCAGTCCCGGGGGAGGGCCCGAGACCCAGTACTTC
TRBD1 | TRBJ2-7 | - | TRBV9 | CASSGRGTANQYEQYF | TGTGCCAGCAGCGGCAGGGGGACGGCCAATCAATACGAGCAGTACTTC
- | TRBJ2-2 | - | TRBV7-3 | CASSLTWGSGNTGELFF | TGTGCCAGCAGCTTAACGTGGGGTAGCGGGAACACCGGGGAGCTGTTTTTT